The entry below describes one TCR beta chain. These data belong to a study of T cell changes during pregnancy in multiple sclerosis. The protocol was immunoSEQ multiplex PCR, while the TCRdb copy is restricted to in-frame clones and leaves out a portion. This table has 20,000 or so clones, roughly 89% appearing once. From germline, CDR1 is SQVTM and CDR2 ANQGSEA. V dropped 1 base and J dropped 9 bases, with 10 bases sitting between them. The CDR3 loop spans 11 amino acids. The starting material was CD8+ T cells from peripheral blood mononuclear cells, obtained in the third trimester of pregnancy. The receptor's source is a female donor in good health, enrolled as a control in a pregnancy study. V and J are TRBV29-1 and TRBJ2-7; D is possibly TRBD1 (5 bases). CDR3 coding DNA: TGCAGCGTTGAAGCTGAGACAGTGCAGTACTTC. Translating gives CSVEAETVQYF.